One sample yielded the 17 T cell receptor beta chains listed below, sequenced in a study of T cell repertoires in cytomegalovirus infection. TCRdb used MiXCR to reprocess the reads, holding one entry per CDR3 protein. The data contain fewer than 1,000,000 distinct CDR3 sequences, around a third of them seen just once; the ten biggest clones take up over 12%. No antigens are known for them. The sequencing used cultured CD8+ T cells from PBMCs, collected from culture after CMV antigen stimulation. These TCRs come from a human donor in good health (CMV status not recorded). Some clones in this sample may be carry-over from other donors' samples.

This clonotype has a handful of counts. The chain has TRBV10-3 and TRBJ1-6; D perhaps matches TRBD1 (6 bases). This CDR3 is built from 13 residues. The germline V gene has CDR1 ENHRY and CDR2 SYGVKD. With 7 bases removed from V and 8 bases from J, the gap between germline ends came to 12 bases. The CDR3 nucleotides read TGTGCCATCACCCTAGGGGGGGATTCACCCCTCCACTTT. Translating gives CAITLGGDSPLHF.

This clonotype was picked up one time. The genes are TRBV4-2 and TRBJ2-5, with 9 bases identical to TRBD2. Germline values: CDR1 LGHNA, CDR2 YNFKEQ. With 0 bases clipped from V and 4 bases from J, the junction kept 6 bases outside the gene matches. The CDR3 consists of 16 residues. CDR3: CASSQDGRGGSETQYF. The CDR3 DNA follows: TGTGCCAGCAGCCAAGATGGGCGGGGGGGCTCAGAGACCCAGTACTTC.

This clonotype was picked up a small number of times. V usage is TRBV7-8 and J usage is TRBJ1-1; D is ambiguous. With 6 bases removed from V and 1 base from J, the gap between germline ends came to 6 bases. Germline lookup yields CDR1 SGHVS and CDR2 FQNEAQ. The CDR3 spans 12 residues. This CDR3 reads CASRTRNTEAFF. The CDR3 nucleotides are TGTGCCAGCAGGACGAGGAACACTGAAGCTTTCTTT.

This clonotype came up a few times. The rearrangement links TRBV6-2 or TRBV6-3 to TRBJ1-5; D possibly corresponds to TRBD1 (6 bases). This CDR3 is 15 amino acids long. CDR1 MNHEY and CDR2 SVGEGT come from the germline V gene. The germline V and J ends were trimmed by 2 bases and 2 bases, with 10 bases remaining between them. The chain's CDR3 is CASSYHREGNQPQHF. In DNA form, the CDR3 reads TGTGCCAGCAGTTACCACAGGGAAGGCAATCAGCCCCAGCATTTT.

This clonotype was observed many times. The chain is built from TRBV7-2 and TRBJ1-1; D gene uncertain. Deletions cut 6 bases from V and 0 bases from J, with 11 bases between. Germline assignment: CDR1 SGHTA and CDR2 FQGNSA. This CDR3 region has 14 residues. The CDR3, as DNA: TGTGCCAGCAGTCCGTCTATTATGAACACTGAAGCTTTCTTT. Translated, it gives CASSPSIMNTEAFF.

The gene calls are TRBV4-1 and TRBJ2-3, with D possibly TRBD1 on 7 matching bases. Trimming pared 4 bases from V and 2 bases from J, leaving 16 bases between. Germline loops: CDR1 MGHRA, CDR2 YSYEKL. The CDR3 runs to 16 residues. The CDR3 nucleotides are TGCGCCAGCAGCCCCCGACAGGGAGGCTACACAGATACGCAGTATTTT. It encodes CASSPRQGGYTDTQYF.

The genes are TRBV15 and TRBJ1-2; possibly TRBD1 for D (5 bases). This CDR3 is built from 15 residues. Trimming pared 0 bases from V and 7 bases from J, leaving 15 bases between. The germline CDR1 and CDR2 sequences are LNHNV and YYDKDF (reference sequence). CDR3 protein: CATSRDPGLEVGYTF. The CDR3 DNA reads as TGTGCCACCAGCAGAGATCCAGGGTTGGAGGTTGGCTACACCTTC.

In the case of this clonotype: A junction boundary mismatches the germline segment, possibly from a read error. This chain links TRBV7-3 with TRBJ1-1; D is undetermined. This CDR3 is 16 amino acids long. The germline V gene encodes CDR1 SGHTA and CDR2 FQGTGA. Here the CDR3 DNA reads TGTGTCAGCAGCTTAAGCGAGCGCAGCCCTAACACTGAAGCTTTCTTT. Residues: CVSSLSERSPNTEAFF.

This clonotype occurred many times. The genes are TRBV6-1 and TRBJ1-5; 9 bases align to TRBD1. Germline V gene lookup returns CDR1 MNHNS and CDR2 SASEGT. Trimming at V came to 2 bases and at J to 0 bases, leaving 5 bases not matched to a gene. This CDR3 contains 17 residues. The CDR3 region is CASSERTGDYSNQPQHF. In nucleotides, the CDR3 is TGTGCCAGCAGTGAAAGGACAGGGGATTATAGCAATCAGCCCCAGCATTTT.

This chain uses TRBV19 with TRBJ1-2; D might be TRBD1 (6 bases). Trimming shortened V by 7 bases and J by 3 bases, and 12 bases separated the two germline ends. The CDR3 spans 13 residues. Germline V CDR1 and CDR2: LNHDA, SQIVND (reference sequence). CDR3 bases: TGTGCCAGTACCCAGGGGCTGGACTATGGCTACACCTTC. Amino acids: CASTQGLDYGYTF.

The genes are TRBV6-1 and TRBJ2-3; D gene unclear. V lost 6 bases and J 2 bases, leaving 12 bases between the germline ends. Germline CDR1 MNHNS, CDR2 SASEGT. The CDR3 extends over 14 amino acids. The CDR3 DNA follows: TGTGCCAGCAGGGACCGGCAGTACACAGATACGCAGTATTTT. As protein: CASRDRQYTDTQYF.

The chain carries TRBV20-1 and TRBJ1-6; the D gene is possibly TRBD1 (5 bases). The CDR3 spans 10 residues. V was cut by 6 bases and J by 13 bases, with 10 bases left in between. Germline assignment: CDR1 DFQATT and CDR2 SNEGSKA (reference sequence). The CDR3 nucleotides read TGCAGTGCCAGCAGGGTGCCCCTCCACTTT. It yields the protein CSASRVPLHF.

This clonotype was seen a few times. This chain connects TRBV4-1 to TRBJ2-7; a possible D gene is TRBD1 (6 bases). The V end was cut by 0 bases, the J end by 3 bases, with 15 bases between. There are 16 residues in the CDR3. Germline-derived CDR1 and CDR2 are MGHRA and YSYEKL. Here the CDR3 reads CASSQDRAGALYEQYF. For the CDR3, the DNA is TGCGCCAGCAGCCAAGATAGGGCAGGGGCTCTCTACGAGCAGTACTTC.

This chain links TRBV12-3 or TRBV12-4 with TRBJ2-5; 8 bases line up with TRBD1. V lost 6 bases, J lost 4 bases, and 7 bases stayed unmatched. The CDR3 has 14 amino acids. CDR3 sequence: CASRVLGQGETQYF. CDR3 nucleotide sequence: TGTGCCAGCAGGGTTCTCGGACAGGGAGAGACCCAGTACTTC.

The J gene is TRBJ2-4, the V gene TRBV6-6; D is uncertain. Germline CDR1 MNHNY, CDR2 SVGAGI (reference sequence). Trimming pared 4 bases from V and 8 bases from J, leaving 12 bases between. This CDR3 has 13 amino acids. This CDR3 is CASSFHSRDIQYF. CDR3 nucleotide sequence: TGTGCCAGCAGTTTCCATAGTAGGGACATTCAGTACTTC.

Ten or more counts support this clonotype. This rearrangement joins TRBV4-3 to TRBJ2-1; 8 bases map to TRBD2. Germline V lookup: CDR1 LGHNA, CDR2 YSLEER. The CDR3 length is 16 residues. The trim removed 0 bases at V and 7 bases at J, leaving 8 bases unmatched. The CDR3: CASSQDGAGGGNEQFF. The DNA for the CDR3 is TGCGCCAGCAGCCAAGATGGCGCGGGGGGTGGAAATGAGCAGTTCTTC.

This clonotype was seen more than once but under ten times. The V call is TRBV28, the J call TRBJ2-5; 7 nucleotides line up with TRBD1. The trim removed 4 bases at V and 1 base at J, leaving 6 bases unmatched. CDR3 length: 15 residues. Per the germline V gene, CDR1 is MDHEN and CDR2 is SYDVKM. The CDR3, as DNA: TGTGCCAGCAGTTCCGGGACAGACTTCCAAGAGACCCAGTACTTC. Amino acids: CASSSGTDFQETQYF.